This T cell receptor beta chain was captured in a study of cytomegalovirus exposure and HLA in healthy donors. 13 Jbeta primers and 60 Vbeta primers were used for the PCR. Original processing notes: As a later analysis found, there were 70 million to 80 million unique TCR beta chains, of which roughly 11 million were shared. TCRdb keeps only in-frame clones here, not all; method: immunoSEQ multiplex PCR. That table gives V, J and clone size, and the DNA gave D and trimming. The data contain roughly 150,000 clones, about 80% of them singletons. This sequence was found in a woman in her twenties or thirties in good health and CMV-seronegative. Material: PBMCs.

For the CDR3, the DNA is TGTGCCAGCAGCTACGGACAGGGAAGTCAGCCCCAGCATTTT. It is translated as CASSYGQGSQPQHF. The V gene is TRBV9, the J gene TRBJ1-5; TRBD1 aligns across 8 bases. Germline loops: CDR1 SGDLS, CDR2 YYNGEE. V was pared by 4 bases and J by 6 bases, with 6 bases of the junction left unmatched. CDR3 length: 14 amino acids.